The 9 T cell receptor beta chains below come from one sample, sequenced in a study of blood T cell repertoires in COVID-19. Libraries were prepared by immunoSEQ multiplex PCR; TCRdb keeps only in-frame clonotypes and omits some of them. The table lists about 300,000 clones, under 90% of them singletons. The source material was peripheral blood. Receptors were obtained from a woman in her 30s with COVID-19, enrolled during active disease.

J is TRBJ2-7 and V is TRBV30; possible D gene TRBD1, 5 bases. Looked up from germline, CDR1 is GTSNPN and CDR2 is SVGIG (reference sequence). The V and J ends lost 4 bases and 2 bases respectively, with 12 bases between them. The CDR3 is made up of 13 amino acids. For the CDR3, the DNA is TGTGCCTGGAAGCAGGGAATCCCCTACGAGCAGTACTTC. Its protein is CAWKQGIPYEQYF.

The genes are TRBV28 and TRBJ2-5; 8 positions agree with TRBD2. Looked up from germline, CDR1 is MDHEN and CDR2 is SYDVKM. V shed 4 bases, J shed 1 base, and the junction held 5 bases outside the gene matches. This CDR3 has 15 residues. CDR3 loop: CASSWKGTSQETQYF. The CDR3 coding sequence is TGTGCCAGCAGTTGGAAGGGGACTAGCCAAGAGACCCAGTACTTC.

This chain connects TRBV15 to TRBJ2-1; the D gene is possibly TRBD1 (6 bases). CDR3 length equals 18 residues. Germline lookup yields CDR1 LNHNV and CDR2 YYDKDF (reference sequence). The V and J ends lost 5 bases and 5 bases respectively, with 25 bases between them. The CDR3: CATSSYRVWSRRDNEQFF. CDR3 bases: TGTGCCACCAGCTCCTACAGGGTTTGGAGCCGTAGGGACAATGAGCAGTTCTTC.

The chain carries TRBV5-1 and TRBJ1-2; a weak D match, TRBD1 (6 bases). The CDR3 has 15 amino acids. CDR1 and CDR2 from the germline V gene are SGHRS and YFSETQ. V lost 6 bases and J lost 5, with 20 bases in between. The CDR3 sequence: CASTPTGGAVYGYTF. The CDR3 DNA sequence: TGCGCCAGCACCCCCACGGGGGGGGCTGTTTATGGCTACACCTTC. Variable domain in full (rest from reference TRBV5-1 and TRBJ1-2): KAGVTQTPRYLIKTRGQQVTLSCSPISGHRSVSWYQQTPGQGLQFLFEYFSETQRNKGNFPGRFSGRQFSNSRSEMNVSTLELGDSALYLCASTPTGGAVYGYTFGSGTRLTVV.

The chain joins TRBV5-1 to TRBJ2-1, with D uncertain. From germline, CDR1 is SGHRS and CDR2 YFSETQ. The CDR3 extends over 15 amino acids. Trimming left V 0 bases short and J 4 bases short, with 11 bases between. The DNA for the CDR3 is TGCGCCAGCAGCTTGGTATATGGCCCTTACAATGAGCAGTTCTTC. Translating it yields CASSLVYGPYNEQFF.

The rearrangement links TRBV20-1 to TRBJ1-2, with 9 bases that match TRBD1. The CDR3 loop spans 11 amino acids. Germline CDR1 reads DFQATT; CDR2 reads SNEGSKA (reference sequence). V lost 8 bases and J lost 7; bases outside the gene matches: 5. CDR3 region: CSRTGDGGYTF. The CDR3 DNA sequence: TGCAGTCGGACAGGGGATGGTGGCTACACCTTC.

The gene calls are TRBV9 and TRBJ2-1, with D perhaps TRBD1 (6 bases). Germline CDR1 and CDR2: SGDLS and YYNGEE. V was shortened by 4 bases and J by 7 bases, with 12 bases between the two germline ends. The CDR3 spans 13 residues. The CDR3 nucleotides are TGTGCCAGCAGCCAGGGACATTTTAATGAGCAGTTCTTC. This codes for CASSQGHFNEQFF.

This chain joins TRBV15 and TRBJ1-2, with D maybe TRBD1 (6 bases). Germline assignment: CDR1 LNHNV and CDR2 YYDKDF (reference sequence). Trimming left V 0 bases short and J 6 bases short, with 11 bases between. CDR3 size: 14 residues. The chain's CDR3 is CATSRDLGANGYTF. The CDR3 nucleotides read TGTGCCACCAGCAGAGACCTGGGGGCTAATGGCTACACCTTC.

The chain employs TRBV2 and TRBJ2-5; 15 nucleotides agree with TRBD2. This CDR3 is 12 amino acids long. Germline values: CDR1 SNHLY, CDR2 FYNNEI. After removal of 6 bases from V and 14 bases from J, the junction contained 4 bases not matched to a gene. Here the CDR3 reads CASSGLAGGLYF. The CDR3 DNA reads as TGTGCCAGCAGCGGACTAGCGGGGGGGCTATACTTC.